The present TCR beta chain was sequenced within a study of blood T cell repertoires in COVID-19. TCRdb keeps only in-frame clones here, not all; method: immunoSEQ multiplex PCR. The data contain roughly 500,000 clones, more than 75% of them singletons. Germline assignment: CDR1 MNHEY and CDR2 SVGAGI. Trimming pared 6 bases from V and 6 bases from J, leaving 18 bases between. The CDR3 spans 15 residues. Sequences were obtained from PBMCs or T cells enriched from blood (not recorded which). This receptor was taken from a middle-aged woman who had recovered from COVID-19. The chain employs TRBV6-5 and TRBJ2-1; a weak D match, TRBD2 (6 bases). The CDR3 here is CASRPSRDFPNEQFF. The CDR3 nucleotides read TGTGCCAGCAGGCCGTCCCGGGACTTTCCCAATGAGCAGTTCTTC.